The 27 T cell receptor beta chains below come from one sample, sequenced in a study of regulatory T cells in long-lasting Graves disease. Investigators prepared the TCR beta libraries by applying iRepertoire HTBI primers and Arm-PCR of CDR3 regions. TCRdb reprocessed the multiplex PCR reads via MiXCR and lists one record per CDR3 protein. The top ten clones hold around 13% of a sample with hundreds of thousands of distinct CDR3 sequences, roughly 15% of them seen once. Time point denoted: newly diagnosed GD, antithyroid drugs for less than 3 months. From PBMCs, RNA was extracted and then used to make the TCR library. This sample also belongs to another study, concerning T cells in Graves' hyperthyroidism and ophthalmopathy.

This specimen consisted of peripheral blood mononuclear cells (PBMCs), obtained at new diagnosis, from a patient treated with antithyroid drugs. All receptors come from a man between 18 and 29 years old with Graves disease.

Ten or more counts support this clonotype. This sequence joins TRBV6-9 and TRBJ1-2; D not certain. Germline V lookup: CDR1 MNHGY, CDR2 SVAAGI. This CDR3 spans 12 amino acids. V was cut by 3 bases and J by 8 bases, with 10 bases left in between. The CDR3 DNA follows: TGTGCCAGCAGTTACGGAGGAGGAGGCTACACCTTC. Protein: CASSYGGGGYTF.

This clonotype was counted many times. The chain carries TRBV20-1 and TRBJ2-1; 7 bases match TRBD2. The CDR3 runs 14 residues. V trimming: 6 bases; J trimming: 9 bases; junction bases outside the gene matches: 14. Looked up from germline, CDR1 is DFQATT and CDR2 is SNEGSKA (reference sequence). The CDR3 region has the DNA TGCAGTGCCCCGCCCCTGGCTAGCGGTGGTGAGCAGTTCTTC. Translating gives CSAPPLASGGEQFF.

This clonotype was seen at least ten times. The V and J genes are TRBV7-9 and TRBJ2-5; unclear D gene. With 5 bases removed from V and 2 bases from J, the gap between germline ends came to 9 bases. The CDR3 covers 13 residues. Germline CDR1 is SEHNR and CDR2 is FQNEAQ (reference sequence). The CDR3 nucleotides read TGTGCCAGCAGCGGCGGATTACAAGAGACCCAGTACTTC. This sequence encodes CASSGGLQETQYF.

This clonotype occurred many times. This rearrangement joins TRBV3-1 to TRBJ1-1, with D uncertain. The CDR3 runs to 15 residues. V lost 2 bases, J lost 1 base, and 11 bases lay in between. Germline assignment: CDR1 LGHDT and CDR2 YNNKEL (reference sequence). CDR3: CASSQWRIQNTEAFF. CDR3 in DNA: TGTGCCAGCAGCCAATGGAGGATTCAGAACACTGAAGCTTTCTTT.

This clonotype occurred a few times. This chain links TRBV7-9 with TRBJ2-5; TRBD2 aligns across 14 bases. CDR3 length equals 17 residues. Trimming cost V 3 bases and J 2 bases; bases outside gene matches: 5. Per the germline V gene, CDR1 is SEHNR and CDR2 is FQNEAQ (reference sequence). For the CDR3, the DNA is TGTGCCAGCAGCTTCGGGACTAGCGGGAGTTTACAAGAGACCCAGTACTTC. This gives the protein CASSFGTSGSLQETQYF.

The table lists this clonotype with many counts. The chain links TRBV2 to TRBJ2-1; 9 bases align to TRBD2. The ends lost 7 bases at V and 9 bases at J; junction bases unmatched: 4. Germline assignment: CDR1 SNHLY and CDR2 FYNNEI. This CDR3 has 12 amino acids. CDR3 DNA: TGTGCCAGCAAGCTAGCGGGAATTGAGCAGTTCTTC. It is translated as CASKLAGIEQFF.

This clonotype was counted only a few times. This rearrangement joins TRBV6-5 to TRBJ2-2, with 10 positions matching TRBD2. The J segment lost 4 bases and the V segment lost 4 bases, leaving 9 bases of the junction unmatched. The CDR3 has 17 amino acids. Germline loops: CDR1 MNHEY, CDR2 SVGAGI. CDR3 sequence: CASSLSSGSRSTGELFF. Written as DNA, the CDR3 is TGTGCCAGCAGTTTGTCTAGCGGGAGTCGGAGCACCGGGGAGCTGTTTTTT.

This chain joins TRBV13 and TRBJ2-4, with 7 bases fitting TRBD2. The CDR3 spans 14 residues. Germline loops: CDR1 PRHDT, CDR2 FYEKMQ (reference sequence). The ends lost 1 base at V and 6 bases at J; junction bases unmatched: 3. In nucleotides, the CDR3 is TGTGCCAGCAGCTTAGCGGGGGAGGGAAACATTCAGTACTTC. Its protein product is CASSLAGEGNIQYF.

The rearrangement joins TRBV5-4 to TRBJ1-2; 8 bases are a match to TRBD1. This CDR3 is 15 amino acids long. Germline trimming cut 4 bases from V and 4 bases from J; bases unmatched to any gene: 9. The germline gives CDR1 SGHNT, CDR2 YYREEE (reference sequence). DNA for the CDR3: TGTGCCAGCAGCGGACGTGCGACAGGGGCCTATGGCTACACCTTC. It specifies CASSGRATGAYGYTF.

This clonotype has ten or more counts. The chain joins TRBV19 to TRBJ1-1; 10 bases line up with TRBD1. The CDR3 extends over 15 amino acids. Germline-derived CDR1 and CDR2 are LNHDA and SQIVND (reference sequence). The trim removed 4 bases at V and 2 bases at J, leaving 4 bases unmatched. The CDR3 nucleotides are TGTGCCAGTAGTACGACAGGGGGCGGAAACACTGAAGCTTTCTTT. This sequence encodes CASSTTGGGNTEAFF.

This clonotype was recorded at least ten times. V usage is TRBV5-1 and J usage is TRBJ2-2; weak D call: TRBD1 (6 bases). CDR3 size: 17 residues. Germline V gene data show CDR1 as SGHRS and CDR2 as YFSETQ. V lost 0 bases to trimming and J lost 5 bases, with 17 bases between them. The CDR3 reads CASSLATGFSSTGELFF. The CDR3 DNA reads as TGCGCCAGCAGCTTGGCAACAGGGTTTTCTTCAACCGGGGAGCTGTTTTTT.

This clonotype was observed at least ten times. V is TRBV6-2 or TRBV6-3 and J is TRBJ2-6; D call uncertain. This CDR3 is 11 amino acids long. Germline loops: CDR1 MNHEY, CDR2 SVGEGT. V shed 4 bases and J shed 5 bases, with 0 bases lying between them. CDR3 DNA sequence: TGTGCCAGCAGTTGGGCCAACGTCCTGACTTTC. This translates into CASSWANVLTF.

The gene calls are TRBV7-9 and TRBJ2-2; perhaps TRBD2 as D (6 bases). Germline-derived CDR1 and CDR2 are SEHNR and FQNEAQ (reference sequence). The CDR3 has 15 amino acids. In nucleotides, the CDR3 is TGTTCCATGTCCGGCGGGGAACTAGGCACCGGGGAGCTGTTTTTT. It codes for CSMSGGELGTGELFF.

This clonotype was recorded many times. This rearrangement joins TRBV15 to TRBJ1-1; TRBD1 aligns across 7 bases. In germline, CDR1 is LNHNV, CDR2 YYDKDF (reference sequence). V trimming: 4 bases; J trimming: 4 bases; junction bases outside the gene matches: 9. This CDR3 contains 15 residues. For the CDR3, the DNA is TGTGCCACCAGCAAACTGACGGACAGGATCACTGAAGCTTTCTTT. Translating it yields CATSKLTDRITEAFF.

This clonotype appeared many times. This chain joins TRBV20-1 and TRBJ2-7; D tentatively reads TRBD1 or TRBD2 (5 bases each). Germline CDR1 DFQATT, CDR2 SNEGSKA (reference sequence). The V gene lost 6 bases and the J gene lost 2 bases, with 17 bases spanning the gap. The CDR3 contains 14 residues. The CDR3 region has the DNA TGCAGTGCCAAAACCGGGACCGCAACCTACGAGCAGTACTTC. Protein sequence: CSAKTGTATYEQYF.

This clonotype was counted ten times or more. This sequence joins TRBV3-1 and TRBJ1-1, with TRBD1 matching over 9 bases. The V gene end was trimmed by 1 base and the J gene end by 10 bases; junction bases not matched to a gene: 10. Germline V gives CDR1 LGHDT, CDR2 YNNKEL (reference sequence). The CDR3 length is 15 residues. The CDR3 sequence: CASSQGTGVTRTAFF. In DNA form, the CDR3 reads TGTGCCAGCAGCCAAGGGACAGGGGTCACAAGAACAGCTTTCTTT.

This clonotype came up a few times. CDR3 bases: TGTGCCAGCAGCCGGGACAGGACTTCTAATGAAAAACTGTTTTTT. Protein: CASSRDRTSNEKLFF. The rearrangement uses TRBV6-1 and TRBJ1-4; 8 positions match TRBD1. The CDR3 runs 15 residues. The J segment lost 3 bases and the V segment lost 6 bases, leaving 6 bases of the junction unmatched. Germline assignment: CDR1 MNHNS and CDR2 SASEGT.

This clonotype was found many times. CDR3 coding DNA: TGTGCCAGCATGCCAAGGGACTCCTACGAGCAGTACTTC. It is translated as CASMPRDSYEQYF. The V call is TRBV6-1, the J call TRBJ2-7; D is uncertain. The V and J ends lost 7 bases and 0 bases respectively, with 10 bases between them. Germline loops: CDR1 MNHNS, CDR2 SASEGT. This CDR3 comprises 13 residues.

This clonotype has a handful of counts. This chain joins TRBV18 and TRBJ2-7; possibly TRBD1 for D (7 bases). Germline CDR1 and CDR2: KGHSH and LQKENI. Trimming took off 6 bases at V and 2 bases at J, with 20 bases between the two ends. The CDR3 is made up of 16 amino acids. Here the CDR3 reads CASSHQGGQGAYEQYF. The CDR3 DNA sequence: TGTGCCAGCTCGCACCAAGGAGGGCAGGGGGCCTACGAGCAGTACTTC. Full variable domain (rest looked up from reference TRBV18 and TRBJ2-7): NAGVMQNPRHLVRRRGQEARLRCSPMKGHSHVYWYRQLPEEGLKFMVYLQKENIIDESGMPKERFSAEFPKEGPSILRIQQVVRGDSAAYFCASSHQGGQGAYEQYFGPGTRLTVT.

The sample holds many counts of this clonotype. The chain joins TRBV5-1 to TRBJ2-1; tentative D call: TRBD2 (5 bases). The CDR3 consists of 16 residues. V lost 4 bases and J 4 bases, leaving 18 bases between the germline ends. Germline assignment: CDR1 SGHRS and CDR2 YFSETQ. CDR3 in DNA: TGCGCCAGCAGCCCGGTCGTCGGTAGCGAGTACAATGAGCAGTTCTTC. Translated: CASSPVVGSEYNEQFF.

The V call is TRBV27, the J call TRBJ2-2; D is undetermined. Germline V gene data show CDR1 as MNHEY and CDR2 as SMNVEV (reference sequence). Trimming took 3 bases from V and 3 from J, leaving 17 bases between them. This CDR3 spans 17 amino acids. CDR3 region: CASSFLRRRADTGELFF. The CDR3 nucleotides read TGTGCCAGCAGTTTTTTAAGGCGCCGGGCCGACACCGGGGAGCTGTTTTTT.

This clonotype was seen only a few times. V and J are TRBV6-2 or TRBV6-3 and TRBJ2-2; the D is unclear. Looked up from germline, CDR1 is MNHEY and CDR2 is SVGEGT. The CDR3 spans 15 residues. Trimming took off 2 bases at V and 0 bases at J, with 7 bases between the two ends. As DNA, the CDR3 is TGTGCCAGCAGTTACATCCCAGCGAACACCGGGGAGCTGTTTTTT. Its protein product is CASSYIPANTGELFF.

This clonotype has at least ten counts. The chain recombines TRBV3-1 with TRBJ2-7; D is unresolved. The V end was cut by 3 bases, the J end by 6 bases, with 15 bases between. The CDR3 sequence is 14 residues long. The germline gives CDR1 LGHDT, CDR2 YNNKEL (reference sequence). The CDR3 sequence: CASSHSYPDSEQYF. CDR3 in DNA: TGTGCCAGCAGCCACAGCTATCCGGATTCCGAGCAGTACTTC.

This clonotype occurred many times. This sequence joins TRBV30 and TRBJ2-7; D is possibly TRBD1 (5 bases). Germline V gene lookup returns CDR1 GTSNPN and CDR2 SVGIG (reference sequence). Trimming stripped 3 bases from V and 5 bases from J, with 11 bases between. The CDR3 covers 12 residues. CDR3 bases: TGTGCCTGGAGCGCCAGGGATGACGAGCAGTACTTC. Protein product: CAWSARDDEQYF.

This clonotype was detected many times. This chain connects TRBV3-1 to TRBJ1-5, with TRBD1 as a possible D gene (5 bases). The CDR3 has 15 amino acids. CDR1 and CDR2 (germline): LGHDT, YNNKEL (reference sequence). V lost 0 bases and J lost 3, with 9 bases in between. The DNA of the CDR3 is TGTGCCAGCAGCCAAGATTCAGGGTACAATCAGCCCCAGCATTTT. Translated: CASSQDSGYNQPQHF.

This clonotype was counted only a few times. V is TRBV5-5 and J is TRBJ1-4, with D perhaps TRBD1 (6 bases). Trimming stripped 1 base from V and 8 bases from J, with 12 bases between. CDR3 length: 14 residues. CDR1 is SGHKS, CDR2 YYEKEE, per germline (reference sequence). The CDR3 nucleotides read TGTGCCAGCAGCTTGTCAGGGGTGGAGGAAAAACTGTTTTTT. Encoded protein: CASSLSGVEEKLFF.

This clonotype was detected many times. The chain has TRBV12-3 or TRBV12-4 and TRBJ2-7; weak D call: TRBD2 (5 bases). The V end was cut by 4 bases, the J end by 2 bases, with 15 bases between. This CDR3 has 15 amino acids. This CDR3 reads CASSSLGRGTYEQYF. The CDR3 DNA follows: TGTGCCAGCAGTTCCCTAGGACGGGGAACCTACGAGCAGTACTTC.